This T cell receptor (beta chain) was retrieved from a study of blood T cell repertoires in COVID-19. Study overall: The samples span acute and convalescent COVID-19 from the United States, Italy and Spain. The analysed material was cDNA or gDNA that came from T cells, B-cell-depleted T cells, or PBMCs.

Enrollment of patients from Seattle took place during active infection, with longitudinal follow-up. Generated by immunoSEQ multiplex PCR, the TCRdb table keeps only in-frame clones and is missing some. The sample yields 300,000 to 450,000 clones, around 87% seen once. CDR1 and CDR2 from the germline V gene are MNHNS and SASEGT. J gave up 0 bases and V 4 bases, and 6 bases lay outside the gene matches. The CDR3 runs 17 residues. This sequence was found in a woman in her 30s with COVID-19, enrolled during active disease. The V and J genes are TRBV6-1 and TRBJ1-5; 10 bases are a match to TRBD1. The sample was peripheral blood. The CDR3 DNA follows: TGTGCCAGCAGTGGACAGGGGGCCCAATTTAGCAATCAGCCCCAGCATTTT. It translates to CASSGQGAQFSNQPQHF.